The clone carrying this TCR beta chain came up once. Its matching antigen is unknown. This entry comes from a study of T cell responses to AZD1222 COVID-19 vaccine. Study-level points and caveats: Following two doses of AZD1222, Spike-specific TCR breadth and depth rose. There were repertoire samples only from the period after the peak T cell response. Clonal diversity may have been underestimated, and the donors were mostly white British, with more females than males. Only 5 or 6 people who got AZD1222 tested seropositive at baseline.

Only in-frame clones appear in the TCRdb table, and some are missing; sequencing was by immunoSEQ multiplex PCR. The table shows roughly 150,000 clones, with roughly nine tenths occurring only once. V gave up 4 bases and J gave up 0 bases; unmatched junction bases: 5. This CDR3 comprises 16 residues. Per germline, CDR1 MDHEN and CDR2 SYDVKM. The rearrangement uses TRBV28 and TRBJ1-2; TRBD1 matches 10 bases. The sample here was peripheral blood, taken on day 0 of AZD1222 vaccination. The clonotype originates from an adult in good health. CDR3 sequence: CASSSQTGGSNYGYTF. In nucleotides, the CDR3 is TGTGCCAGCAGTTCCCAGACAGGGGGCTCTAACTATGGCTACACCTTC.